Below are 14 T cell receptor beta chains sequenced from a single sample in a study of shared clonotypes between healthy human individuals. The naive CD8 fraction comprised CD45RO-negative cells positively selected for CCR7 and excluded terminally differentiated effector memory CD45RA+ cells. Method: immunoSEQ multiplex PCR; TCRdb's copy keeps in-frame clones and lacks some. The sample shows about 2 million clones, about 94% of them seen only once. Material: naive CD8+ T cells sorted from blood. Source of these receptors: a man between 18 and 29 years old in good health.

This clone was found once. V is TRBV6-6 and J is TRBJ2-7; no clear D. The CDR3 has 14 amino acids. Trimming pared 2 bases from V and 6 bases from J, leaving 14 bases between. Germline V lookup: CDR1 MNHNY, CDR2 SVGAGI (reference sequence). The CDR3: CASSYGLGIGEQYF. In DNA form, the CDR3 reads TGTGCCAGCAGTTACGGCTTGGGGATAGGCGAGCAGTACTTC.

This clone has just one count. J is TRBJ2-2 and V is TRBV27, with 7 positions matching TRBD1. The CDR3 has 16 amino acids. The V segment lost 8 bases and the J segment 3 bases; nucleotides outside the gene matches: 12. Per the germline V gene, CDR1 is MNHEY and CDR2 is SMNVEV (reference sequence). CDR3 nucleotide sequence: TGTGCCAGCTCGACGGGACAGAAAAACTACACCGGGGAGCTGTTTTTT. Translation: CASSTGQKNYTGELFF.

V is TRBV12-5 and J is TRBJ2-2; 9 positions agree with TRBD2. This CDR3 contains 16 residues. Losses at the gene ends were 5 bases for V and 2 bases for J; bases not matched to a gene: 6. The V gene's germline CDR1 is LGHNT and CDR2 FRNRAP. Here the CDR3 reads CASGLPSGVNTGELFF. The CDR3 nucleotides read TGTGCTAGTGGTCTTCCTAGCGGGGTAAACACCGGGGAGCTGTTTTTT.

The chain carries TRBV6-5 and TRBJ2-3; D unclear. This CDR3 has 14 residues. Germline V gene sequence: CDR1 MNHEY, CDR2 SVGAGI. V was pared by 4 bases and J by 5 bases, with 13 bases between. CDR3 DNA sequence: TGTGCCAGCAGTTTGCTCAGTCCCGTAGATACGCAGTATTTT. It specifies CASSLLSPVDTQYF.

The DNA for the CDR3 is TGTGCCAGCAGCCCCCGGGACAGGGGCAATTCAGACGGAAACACCATATATTTT. Translating it yields CASSPRDRGNSDGNTIYF. This chain uses TRBV13 with TRBJ1-3, with TRBD1 matching over 10 bases. This CDR3 is built from 18 residues. With 5 bases clipped from V and 4 bases from J, the junction kept 14 bases outside the gene matches. The V gene's germline CDR1 is PRHDT and CDR2 FYEKMQ (reference sequence). Combining the CDR3 with reference TRBV13 and TRBJ1-3 gives the whole variable domain AAGVIQSPRHLIKEKRETATLKCYPIPRHDTVYWYQQGPGQDPQFLISFYEKMQSDKGSIPDRFSAQQFSDYHSELNMSSLELGDSALYFCASSPRDRGNSDGNTIYFGEGSWLTVV.

The V call is TRBV5-6, the J call TRBJ1-5; 7 bases fit TRBD1. Germline V gene lookup returns CDR1 SGHDT and CDR2 YYEEEE. The CDR3 spans 14 residues. V lost 1 base and J lost 11; bases outside the gene matches: 9. For the CDR3, the DNA is TGTGCCAGCAGCTTGTATGACGACAGGGTAGCCCAGCATTTT. It specifies CASSLYDDRVAQHF.

The V call is TRBV29-1, the J call TRBJ2-2; maybe TRBD1 (5 bases). From germline, CDR1 is SQVTM and CDR2 ANQGSEA. CDR3 length equals 13 residues. V shed 7 bases and J shed 1 base, with 10 bases lying between them. This CDR3 is CSARGGNTGELFF. CDR3 coding DNA: TGCAGCGCTAGGGGTGGGAACACCGGGGAGCTGTTTTTT.

This chain joins TRBV7-9 and TRBJ1-1, with TRBD1 as a possible D gene (6 bases). The germline gives CDR1 SEHNR, CDR2 FQNEAQ (reference sequence). V was trimmed by 1 base and J by 0 bases, leaving 12 bases between them. This CDR3 is built from 16 residues. The CDR3 coding sequence is TGTGCCAGCAGCTTAGTCCCGGGACAACTGAACACTGAAGCTTTCTTT. Protein: CASSLVPGQLNTEAFF. Drawing the rest from reference TRBV7-9 and TRBJ1-1, the complete variable domain is DTGVSQNPRHKITKRGQNVTFRCDPISEHNRLYWYRQTLGQGPEFLTYFQNEAQLEKSRLLSDRFSAERPKGSFSTLEIQRTEQGDSAMYLCASSLVPGQLNTEAFFGQGTRLTVV.

This clone was counted a single time. The chain uses TRBV10-3 and TRBJ2-7; D is possibly TRBD1 (6 bases). The CDR3 consists of 16 residues. V lost 3 bases, J lost 6 bases, and 21 bases lay in between. Germline values: CDR1 ENHRY, CDR2 SYGVKD. The CDR3 reads CAISERQGDWGREQYF. The CDR3 coding sequence is TGTGCCATCAGTGAAAGGCAGGGAGATTGGGGGCGCGAGCAGTACTTC.

The V call is TRBV6-5, the J call TRBJ2-7, with D perhaps TRBD2 (5 bases). With 8 bases removed from V and 6 bases from J, the gap between germline ends came to 11 bases. The germline V gene encodes CDR1 MNHEY and CDR2 SVGAGI. This CDR3 contains 11 residues. The CDR3 sequence is CASGVEGEQYF. In DNA form, the CDR3 reads TGTGCCAGCGGGGTAGAGGGCGAGCAGTACTTC.

This clone was recorded only once. The chain carries TRBV9 and TRBJ2-7; D gene unclear. V was cut by 0 bases and J by 10 bases, with 11 bases left in between. This CDR3 contains 12 residues. Germline V gene sequence: CDR1 SGDLS, CDR2 YYNGEE. CDR3 residues: CASSVGNGEQYF. The CDR3 coding sequence is TGTGCCAGCAGCGTAGGGAACGGAGAACAGTACTTC.

This clone was detected only once. V is TRBV4-1 and J is TRBJ2-7; 7 positions match TRBD1. The germline V gene has CDR1 MGHRA and CDR2 YSYEKL. The V gene end was trimmed by 0 bases and the J gene end by 5 bases; junction bases not matched to a gene: 7. This CDR3 has 15 amino acids. This CDR3 reads CASSQEAGGWDEQYF. The CDR3 DNA reads as TGCGCCAGCAGCCAAGAGGCAGGGGGATGGGACGAGCAGTACTTC.

The chain combines TRBV19 with TRBJ2-1; D unclear. Looked up from germline, CDR1 is LNHDA and CDR2 is SQIVND (reference sequence). CDR3 size: 16 residues. Trimming took 1 base from V and 8 from J, leaving 18 bases between them. Here the CDR3 reads CASSIAFKGEEDEQFF. For the CDR3, the DNA is TGTGCCAGTAGTATAGCCTTTAAAGGAGAAGAAGATGAGCAGTTCTTC.

V is TRBV6-7 and J is TRBJ1-5; TRBD1 is a possible D gene (5 bases). TRBV6-7 is placed among ORFs of uncertain function. With 0 bases removed from V and 0 bases from J, the gap between germline ends came to 12 bases. This CDR3 is 17 amino acids long. This CDR3 is CASSYSRGYYSNQPQHF. The CDR3 nucleotides read TGTGCCAGCAGTTACTCGAGGGGTTATTATAGCAATCAGCCCCAGCATTTT.